Listed below are T cell receptor beta chains from one sample, sequenced in a study of cytomegalovirus exposure and HLA in healthy donors. Profiled with immunoSEQ multiplex PCR; TCRdb holds only in-frame clones, not every one. The sample has more than 250,000 clones, 90% seen once. The specimen was PBMCs. All receptors derive from a woman aged 30 to 39 in good health and CMV-seronegative. The CDR3 runs from the conserved cysteine through the conserved F or W. Each record gives: V gene, J gene, clone size, D gene, CDR3 protein, CDR3 DNA. A D gene is named only where the DNA matches it firmly. Clone size, where shown, is once, few, many, or a class for clones that have expanded.

v_gene: TRBV5-1; j_gene: TRBJ2-1; abundance: NA; d_gene: TRBD1; CDR3aa: CASSLAWTGGYNEQFF; CDR3nt: TGCGCCAGCAGCTTGGCCTGGACAGGGGGGTACAATGAGCAGTTCTTC
v_gene: TRBV29-1; j_gene: TRBJ2-3; abundance: NA; d_gene: TRBD2; CDR3aa: CSVEDSLAADTQYF; CDR3nt: TGCAGCGTTGAAGATTCCCTAGCGGCAGATACGCAGTATTTT
v_gene: TRBV5-1; j_gene: TRBJ2-5; abundance: once; d_gene: TRBD1; CDR3aa: CASSLVDRYQETQYF; CDR3nt: TGCGCCAGCAGCTTGGTGGACAGGTACCAAGAGACCCAGTACTTC
v_gene: TRBV7-2; j_gene: TRBJ2-3; abundance: NA; d_gene: NA; CDR3aa: CASSLELGTDTQYF; CDR3nt: TGTGCCAGCAGCTTAGAATTGGGAACGGATACGCAGTATTTT
v_gene: TRBV18; j_gene: TRBJ2-1; abundance: once; d_gene: TRBD2; CDR3aa: CASSSRGTSGASSYNEQFF; CDR3nt: TGTGCCAGCTCATCAAGAGGGACTAGCGGGGCAAGTTCCTACAATGAGCAGTTCTTC
v_gene: TRBV9; j_gene: TRBJ1-5; abundance: NA; d_gene: NA; CDR3aa: CASSVGGADQPQHF; CDR3nt: TGTGCCAGCAGCGTAGGAGGCGCGGATCAGCCCCAGCATTTT
v_gene: TRBV19; j_gene: TRBJ2-7; abundance: once; d_gene: TRBD2; CDR3aa: CASSPTRTSREQYF; CDR3nt: TGTGCCAGTAGCCCAACCAGGACTAGTCGCGAGCAGTACTTC
v_gene: TRBV27; j_gene: TRBJ2-1; abundance: NA; d_gene: NA; CDR3aa: CASSLRWASYNEQFF; CDR3nt: TGTGCCAGCAGTTTGAGGTGGGCTAGCTACAATGAGCAGTTCTTC
v_gene: TRBV4-1; j_gene: TRBJ2-7; abundance: NA; d_gene: TRBD1; CDR3aa: CASSQAPGTGGYEQYF; CDR3nt: TGCGCCAGCAGCCAAGCTCCCGGGACAGGGGGCTACGAGCAGTACTTC
v_gene: TRBV11-3; j_gene: TRBJ2-5; abundance: NA; d_gene: NA; CDR3aa: CASSLYTPVVGEVTQYF; CDR3nt: TGTGCCAGCAGCTTATACACCCCGGTGGTGGGCGAAGTGACCCAGTACTTC
v_gene: TRBV4-3; j_gene: TRBJ2-2; abundance: NA; d_gene: NA; CDR3aa: CASSQGGRNTGELFF; CDR3nt: TGCGCCAGCAGCCAAGGGGGCCGGAACACCGGGGAGCTGTTTTTT
v_gene: TRBV5-1; j_gene: TRBJ2-6; abundance: once; d_gene: NA; CDR3aa: CASSLGGESGANVLTF; CDR3nt: TGCGCCAGCAGCTTGGGGGGCGAGTCTGGGGCCAACGTCCTGACTTTC
v_gene: TRBV6-5; j_gene: TRBJ2-7; abundance: NA; d_gene: NA; CDR3aa: CVTGSYEQYF; CDR3nt: TGTGTCACGGGTTCCTACGAGCAGTACTTC
v_gene: TRBV4-2; j_gene: TRBJ2-7; abundance: once; d_gene: TRBD1; CDR3aa: CASSHDRVREQYF; CDR3nt: TGTGCCAGCAGCCACGACAGGGTGAGGGAGCAGTACTTC
v_gene: TRBV18; j_gene: TRBJ2-1; abundance: NA; d_gene: TRBD2; CDR3aa: CASSQGTSGSREQFF; CDR3nt: TGTGCCAGCTCCCAAGGGACTAGCGGGAGTAGGGAGCAGTTCTTC
v_gene: TRBV4-3; j_gene: TRBJ2-7; abundance: NA; d_gene: NA; CDR3aa: CASSQGLLYEQYF; CDR3nt: TGCGCCAGCAGCCAAGGGTTGCTCTACGAGCAGTACTTC
v_gene: TRBV28; j_gene: TRBJ1-1; abundance: NA; d_gene: NA; CDR3aa: CASSSRVGTEAFF; CDR3nt: TGTGCCAGCAGTTCCAGGGTTGGCACTGAAGCTTTCTTT
v_gene: TRBV6-5; j_gene: TRBJ2-7; abundance: NA; d_gene: TRBD2; CDR3aa: CASSSFGGAYEQYF; CDR3nt: TGTGCCAGCAGTAGCTTTGGGGGGGCCTACGAGCAGTACTTC
v_gene: TRBV16; j_gene: TRBJ2-7; abundance: NA; d_gene: NA; CDR3aa: CASSFQGGEQYF; CDR3nt: TGTGCCAGCAGTTTCCAGGGAGGCGAGCAGTACTTC
v_gene: TRBV11-3; j_gene: TRBJ2-1; abundance: NA; d_gene: TRBD2; CDR3aa: CASSVRTSGMLGEQFF; CDR3nt: TGTGCCAGCAGCGTAAGGACTAGCGGGATGTTGGGTGAGCAGTTCTTC
v_gene: TRBV28; j_gene: TRBJ2-7; abundance: NA; d_gene: TRBD1; CDR3aa: CASSSRQGLQYF; CDR3nt: TGTGCCAGCAGTTCCCGACAGGGGTTGCAGTACTTC
v_gene: TRBV28; j_gene: TRBJ2-1; abundance: once; d_gene: NA; CDR3aa: CASSRTRRVSSYNEQFF; CDR3nt: TGTGCCAGCAGTCGAACCCGCAGGGTGAGCTCCTACAATGAGCAGTTCTTC
v_gene: TRBV28; j_gene: TRBJ2-7; abundance: NA; d_gene: TRBD2; CDR3aa: CASSGPGLEFEQYF; CDR3nt: TGTGCCAGCAGTGGACCGGGACTAGAGTTCGAGCAGTACTTC
v_gene: TRBV11-3; j_gene: TRBJ2-7; abundance: NA; d_gene: NA; CDR3aa: CASSRTSHEQYF; CDR3nt: TGTGCCAGCAGCCGCACCTCCCACGAGCAGTACTTC
v_gene: TRBV9; j_gene: TRBJ2-7; abundance: NA; d_gene: NA; CDR3aa: CASSVGPTYEQYF; CDR3nt: TGTGCCAGCAGCGTAGGACCGACCTACGAGCAGTACTTC
v_gene: TRBV5-1; j_gene: TRBJ2-3; abundance: NA; d_gene: TRBD2; CDR3aa: CASSLYGTSTLTDTQYF; CDR3nt: TGCGCCAGCAGCCTCTACGGGACTAGCACCCTCACAGATACGCAGTATTTT
v_gene: TRBV20-1; j_gene: TRBJ1-2; abundance: NA; d_gene: NA; CDR3aa: CSASSGHGYTF; CDR3nt: TGCAGTGCGTCGTCAGGGCATGGCTACACCTTC
v_gene: TRBV4-1; j_gene: TRBJ2-1; abundance: NA; d_gene: NA; CDR3aa: CASSQGPEGLGDEQFF; CDR3nt: TGCGCCAGCAGCCAAGGCCCGGAGGGCCTTGGTGATGAGCAGTTCTTC
v_gene: TRBV5-6; j_gene: TRBJ2-1; abundance: NA; d_gene: NA; CDR3aa: CASSGLGRDEQFF; CDR3nt: TGTGCCAGCAGCGGCCTGGGACGGGATGAGCAGTTCTTC
v_gene: TRBV5-1; j_gene: TRBJ2-3; abundance: NA; d_gene: TRBD1; CDR3aa: CASSRGQGLADTQYF; CDR3nt: TGCGCCAGCAGCCGCGGACAGGGCCTGGCAGATACGCAGTATTTT
v_gene: TRBV5-1; j_gene: TRBJ2-1; abundance: NA; d_gene: TRBD2; CDR3aa: CASSLVLSGRAYNEQFF; CDR3nt: TGCGCCAGCAGCTTGGTCCTTAGCGGGAGGGCCTACAATGAGCAGTTCTTC
v_gene: TRBV28; j_gene: TRBJ2-2; abundance: NA; d_gene: NA; CDR3aa: CASSFSRAGPGELFF; CDR3nt: TGTGCCAGCAGTTTTTCCAGAGCCGGGCCCGGGGAGCTGTTTTTT
v_gene: TRBV30; j_gene: TRBJ1-5; abundance: NA; d_gene: NA; CDR3aa: CAWSTIQGIDQPQHF; CDR3nt: TGTGCCTGGAGTACTATACAAGGGATCGATCAGCCCCAGCATTTT
v_gene: TRBV7-9; j_gene: TRBJ2-7; abundance: few; d_gene: TRBD2; CDR3aa: CASSLVTAREGDLEQYF; CDR3nt: TGTGCCAGCAGCTTAGTAACAGCGCGGGAGGGAGATCTCGAGCAGTACTTC
v_gene: TRBV7-9; j_gene: TRBJ1-5; abundance: NA; d_gene: NA; CDR3aa: CASSFMAQPQHF; CDR3nt: TGTGCCAGCAGCTTCATGGCCCAGCCCCAGCATTTT
v_gene: TRBV27; j_gene: TRBJ2-7; abundance: NA; d_gene: NA; CDR3aa: CASSLRGPNEQYF; CDR3nt: TGTGCCAGCAGTCTCAGGGGCCCCAACGAGCAGTACTTC
v_gene: TRBV11-3; j_gene: TRBJ2-2; abundance: NA; d_gene: NA; CDR3aa: CASSLDWLGELFF; CDR3nt: TGTGCCAGCAGCTTAGATTGGTTAGGGGAGCTGTTTTTT
v_gene: TRBV11-3; j_gene: TRBJ2-7; abundance: NA; d_gene: NA; CDR3aa: CASSLVPGNEQYF; CDR3nt: TGTGCCAGCAGCTTAGTTCCGGGGAACGAGCAGTACTTC
v_gene: TRBV25-1; j_gene: TRBJ1-1; abundance: NA; d_gene: TRBD1; CDR3aa: CASSDPGTGGLAFF; CDR3nt: TGTGCCAGCAGTGACCCAGGGACAGGTGGTCTGGCTTTCTTT
v_gene: TRBV6-5; j_gene: TRBJ2-2; abundance: NA; d_gene: TRBD1; CDR3aa: CASSSDRRYTGELFF; CDR3nt: TGTGCCAGCAGCTCGGACAGGAGATACACCGGGGAGCTGTTTTTT
v_gene: TRBV7-2; j_gene: TRBJ2-7; abundance: NA; d_gene: NA; CDR3aa: CASSRPVSADTDEQYF; CDR3nt: TGTGCCAGCAGCCGACCGGTCAGCGCGGACACGGACGAGCAGTACTTC
v_gene: TRBV28; j_gene: TRBJ2-7; abundance: few; d_gene: TRBD1; CDR3aa: CASIRQGTYEQYF; CDR3nt: TGTGCCAGCATAAGACAGGGCACCTACGAGCAGTACTTC
v_gene: TRBV6-6; j_gene: TRBJ1-4; abundance: NA; d_gene: NA; CDR3aa: CASSYSTRGNEKLFF; CDR3nt: TGTGCCAGCAGTTACTCGACGAGGGGAAATGAAAAACTGTTTTTT
v_gene: TRBV19; j_gene: TRBJ2-1; abundance: NA; d_gene: TRBD2; CDR3aa: CASSIASGRGRDNEQFF; CDR3nt: TGTGCCAGTAGTATAGCTAGCGGGAGGGGACGGGACAATGAGCAGTTCTTC
v_gene: TRBV20-1; j_gene: TRBJ1-2; abundance: NA; d_gene: NA; CDR3aa: CSAEEDYGYTF; CDR3nt: TGCAGTGCTGAGGAGGACTATGGCTACACCTTC
v_gene: TRBV19; j_gene: TRBJ2-7; abundance: once; d_gene: NA; CDR3aa: CASSMGSGSSYEQYF; CDR3nt: TGTGCCAGTAGTATGGGTAGCGGAAGCTCCTACGAGCAGTACTTC
v_gene: TRBV28; j_gene: TRBJ2-5; abundance: NA; d_gene: NA; CDR3aa: CASSLIASAKQETQYF; CDR3nt: TGTGCCAGCAGTTTAATAGCTAGCGCCAAACAAGAGACCCAGTACTTC
v_gene: TRBV7-2; j_gene: TRBJ1-2; abundance: few; d_gene: NA; CDR3aa: CASSLESYGYTF; CDR3nt: TGTGCCAGCAGCTTAGAGAGCTATGGCTACACCTTC
v_gene: TRBV11-2; j_gene: TRBJ1-4; abundance: NA; d_gene: TRBD1; CDR3aa: CASSTGQGRVGLLNEKLFF; CDR3nt: TGTGCCAGCAGCACCGGACAGGGGAGGGTCGGTCTCCTTAATGAAAAACTGTTTTTT
v_gene: TRBV9; j_gene: TRBJ2-2; abundance: NA; d_gene: TRBD2; CDR3aa: CASSPPSGIGELFF; CDR3nt: TGTGCCAGCAGCCCTCCTAGCGGGATCGGGGAGCTGTTTTTT
v_gene: TRBV4-2; j_gene: TRBJ2-7; abundance: NA; d_gene: TRBD2; CDR3aa: CASSQDGAGAYEQYF; CDR3nt: TGTGCCAGCAGCCAAGACGGGGCGGGAGCCTACGAGCAGTACTTC
v_gene: TRBV19; j_gene: TRBJ2-3; abundance: NA; d_gene: TRBD2; CDR3aa: CASSTSSGAITDTQYF; CDR3nt: TGTGCCAGTAGTACGTCTAGCGGGGCTATCACAGATACGCAGTATTTT
v_gene: TRBV28; j_gene: TRBJ2-2; abundance: once; d_gene: NA; CDR3aa: CASSFQDGGELFF; CDR3nt: TGTGCCAGCAGTTTTCAGGACGGCGGGGAGCTGTTTTTT
v_gene: TRBV4-2; j_gene: TRBJ1-5; abundance: NA; d_gene: TRBD1; CDR3aa: CASSQGTGNQPQHF; CDR3nt: TGTGCCAGCAGCCAAGGGACAGGGAATCAGCCCCAGCATTTT
v_gene: TRBV25-1; j_gene: TRBJ2-7; abundance: NA; d_gene: TRBD2; CDR3aa: CASSALGTSGHYEQYF; CDR3nt: TGTGCCAGCAGTGCCCTAGGGACTAGCGGGCATTACGAGCAGTACTTC
v_gene: TRBV27; j_gene: TRBJ2-1; abundance: NA; d_gene: TRBD2; CDR3aa: CASSLLASGTHEQFF; CDR3nt: TGTGCCAGCAGTTTATTGGCTAGCGGGACCCATGAGCAGTTCTTC
v_gene: TRBV19; j_gene: TRBJ1-1; abundance: few; d_gene: NA; CDR3aa: CATKTGNTEAFF; CDR3nt: TGTGCCACAAAAACAGGGAACACTGAAGCTTTCTTT
v_gene: TRBV2; j_gene: TRBJ2-7; abundance: few; d_gene: NA; CDR3aa: CASLRDNTYEQYF; CDR3nt: TGTGCCAGTCTCAGGGACAACACCTACGAGCAGTACTTC
v_gene: TRBV30; j_gene: TRBJ2-2; abundance: NA; d_gene: NA; CDR3aa: CAWKVNTGELFF; CDR3nt: TGTGCCTGGAAAGTAAACACCGGGGAGCTGTTTTTT